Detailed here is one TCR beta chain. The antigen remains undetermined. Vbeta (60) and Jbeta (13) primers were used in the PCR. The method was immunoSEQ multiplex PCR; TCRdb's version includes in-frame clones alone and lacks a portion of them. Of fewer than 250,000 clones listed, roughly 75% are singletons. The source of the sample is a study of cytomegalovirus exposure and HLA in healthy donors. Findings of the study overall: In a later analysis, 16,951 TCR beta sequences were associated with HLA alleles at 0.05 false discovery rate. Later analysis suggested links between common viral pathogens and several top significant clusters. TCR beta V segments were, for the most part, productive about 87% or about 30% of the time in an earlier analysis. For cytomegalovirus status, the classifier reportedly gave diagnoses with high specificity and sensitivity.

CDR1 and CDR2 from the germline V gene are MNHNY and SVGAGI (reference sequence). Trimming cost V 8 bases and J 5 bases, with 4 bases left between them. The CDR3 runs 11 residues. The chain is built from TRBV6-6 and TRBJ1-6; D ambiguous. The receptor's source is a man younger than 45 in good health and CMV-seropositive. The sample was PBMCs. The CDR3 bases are TGTGCCAGCGGCCATAATTCACCCCTCCACTTT. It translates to CASGHNSPLHF.